Given below is one TCR beta chain in context. For the second PCR, which ran for about 6 to 11 cycles, a sample-barcoded 5' primer and a J-beta primer mix were used. TCRdb reanalysed the 5' RACE reads using MiXCR and keeps one entry per CDR3 protein. Among 850,000 to 950,000 distinct CDR3 sequences, more than 25% were seen once, and the ten largest hold around a sixth. The entry originates in a study of blood T cells in healthy people across ages. The TCR was taken from an elderly woman in good health. The sample was blood.

The CDR3 loop reads CASSLGGRGTYEQYF. The CDR3 nucleotides are TGTGCCAGCAGCTTAGGCGGGAGGGGTACCTACGAGCAGTACTTC. The chain carries TRBV7-9 and TRBJ2-7, with TRBD2 identical over 9 bases. The CDR3 length is 15 residues. Trimming removed 1 base from V and 2 bases from J; junction bases left unmatched: 3. Germline CDR1 reads SEHNR; CDR2 reads FQNEAQ (reference sequence).